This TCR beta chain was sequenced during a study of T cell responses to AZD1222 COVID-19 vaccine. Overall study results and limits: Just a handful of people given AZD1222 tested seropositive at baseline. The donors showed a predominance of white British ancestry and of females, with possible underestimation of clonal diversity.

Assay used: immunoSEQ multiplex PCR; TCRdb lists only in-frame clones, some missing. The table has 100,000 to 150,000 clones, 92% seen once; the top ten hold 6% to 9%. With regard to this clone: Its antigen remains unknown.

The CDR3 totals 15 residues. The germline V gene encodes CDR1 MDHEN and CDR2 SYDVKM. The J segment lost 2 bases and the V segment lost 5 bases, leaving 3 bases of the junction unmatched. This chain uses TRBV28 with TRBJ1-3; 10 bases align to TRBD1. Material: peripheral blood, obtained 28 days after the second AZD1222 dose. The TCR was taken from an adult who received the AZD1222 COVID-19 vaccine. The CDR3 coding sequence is TGTGCCAGCAGTACGGGGACAGGGGCTGGAAACACCATATATTTT. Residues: CASSTGTGAGNTIYF.